This TCR beta chain is drawn from a study of shared T cell receptors in the human thymus. Clones were sequenced by immunoSEQ multiplex PCR, and TCRdb holds only the in-frame ones, with some missing. The profile covers hundreds of thousands of clones, with approximately 87% appearing a single time and more than 0.009% taken by the ten largest. Germline CDR1 MDHEN, CDR2 SYDVKM. Trimming left V 10 bases short and J 1 base short, with 13 bases between. This CDR3 has 14 amino acids. The same sample was also studied in work on human thymus T cells.

The sample consisted of thymocytes. The rearrangement joins TRBV28 to TRBJ2-2; D may be TRBD2 (5 bases). This TCR was recovered from a boy under two years old with a congenital heart defect. CDR3 coding DNA: TGTGCCACCAGAGGACTTCAGAACACCGGGGAGCTGTTTTTT. It yields the protein CATRGLQNTGELFF.